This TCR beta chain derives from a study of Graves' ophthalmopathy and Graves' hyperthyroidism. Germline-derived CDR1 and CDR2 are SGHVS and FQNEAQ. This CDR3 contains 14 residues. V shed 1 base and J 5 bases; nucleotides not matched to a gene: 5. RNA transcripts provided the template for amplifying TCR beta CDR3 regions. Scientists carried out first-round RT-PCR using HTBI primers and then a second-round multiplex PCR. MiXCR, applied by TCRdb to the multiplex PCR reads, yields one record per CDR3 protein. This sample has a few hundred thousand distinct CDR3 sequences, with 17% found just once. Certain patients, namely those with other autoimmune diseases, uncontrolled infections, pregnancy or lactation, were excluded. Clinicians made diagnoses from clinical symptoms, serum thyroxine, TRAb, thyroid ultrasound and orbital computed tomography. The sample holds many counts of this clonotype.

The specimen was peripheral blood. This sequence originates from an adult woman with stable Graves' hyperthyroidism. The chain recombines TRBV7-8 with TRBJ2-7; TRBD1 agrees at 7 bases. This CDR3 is CASSLVATGNEQYF. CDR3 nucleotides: TGTGCCAGCAGCTTAGTGGCGACAGGGAACGAGCAGTACTTC.